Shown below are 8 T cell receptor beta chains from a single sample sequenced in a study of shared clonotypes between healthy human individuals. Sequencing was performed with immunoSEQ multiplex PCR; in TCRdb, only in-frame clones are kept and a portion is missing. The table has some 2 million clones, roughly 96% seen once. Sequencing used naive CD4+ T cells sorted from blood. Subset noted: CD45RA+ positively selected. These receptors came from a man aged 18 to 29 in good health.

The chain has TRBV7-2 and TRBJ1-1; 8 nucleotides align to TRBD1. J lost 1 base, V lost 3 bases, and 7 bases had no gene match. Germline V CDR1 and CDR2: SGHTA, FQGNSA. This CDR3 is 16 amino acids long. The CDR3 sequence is CASSFQGAKENTEAFF. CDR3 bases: TGTGCCAGCAGCTTTCAGGGGGCCAAGGAGAACACTGAAGCTTTCTTT.

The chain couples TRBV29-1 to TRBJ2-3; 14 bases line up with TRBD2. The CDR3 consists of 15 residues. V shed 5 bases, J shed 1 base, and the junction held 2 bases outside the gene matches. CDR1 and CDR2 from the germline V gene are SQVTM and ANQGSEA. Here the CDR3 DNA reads TGCAGCGTTCGGGGACTAGCGGGAGGCACAGATACGCAGTATTTT. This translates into CSVRGLAGGTDTQYF.

In DNA form, the CDR3 reads TGTGCCAGCGGGGGCTTACCCTCCTACGAGCAGTACTTC. This gives the protein CASGGLPSYEQYF. The chain uses TRBV6-5 and TRBJ2-7, with a weak D call TRBD1 (6 bases). V was cut by 8 bases and J by 0 bases, with 11 bases left in between. The CDR3 extends over 13 amino acids. Germline CDR1 and CDR2: MNHEY and SVGAGI.

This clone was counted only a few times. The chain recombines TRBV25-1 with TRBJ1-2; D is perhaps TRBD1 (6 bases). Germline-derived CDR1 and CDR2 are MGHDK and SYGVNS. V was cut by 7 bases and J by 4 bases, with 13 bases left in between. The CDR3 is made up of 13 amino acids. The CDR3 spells CASTQGGRYGYTF. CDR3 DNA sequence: TGTGCCAGCACACAGGGCGGTCGCTATGGCTACACCTTC.

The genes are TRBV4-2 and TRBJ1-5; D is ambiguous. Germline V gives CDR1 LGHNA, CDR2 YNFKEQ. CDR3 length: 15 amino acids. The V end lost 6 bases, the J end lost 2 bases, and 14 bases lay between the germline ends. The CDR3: CASSPTPGGNQPQHF. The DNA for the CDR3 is TGTGCCAGCAGTCCGACCCCGGGAGGCAATCAGCCCCAGCATTTT.

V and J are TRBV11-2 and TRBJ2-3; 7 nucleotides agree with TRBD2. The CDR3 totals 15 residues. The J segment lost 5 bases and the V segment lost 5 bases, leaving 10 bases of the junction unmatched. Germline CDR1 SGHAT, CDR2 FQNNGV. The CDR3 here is CASSRAGSQGDTQYF. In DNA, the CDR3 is TGTGCCAGCAGCAGAGCGGGGTCCCAGGGAGATACGCAGTATTTT.

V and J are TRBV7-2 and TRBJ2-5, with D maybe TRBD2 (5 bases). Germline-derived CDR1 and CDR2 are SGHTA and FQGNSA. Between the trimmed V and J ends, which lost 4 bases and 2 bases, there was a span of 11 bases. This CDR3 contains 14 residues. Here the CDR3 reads CASSSQTGQETQYF. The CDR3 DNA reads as TGTGCCAGCAGCTCTCAGACGGGACAAGAGACCCAGTACTTC.

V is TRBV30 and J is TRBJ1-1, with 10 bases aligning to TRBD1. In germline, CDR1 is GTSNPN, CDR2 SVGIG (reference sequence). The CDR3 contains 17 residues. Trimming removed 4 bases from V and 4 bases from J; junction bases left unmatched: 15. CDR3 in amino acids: CAWIGDRGRRTGTEAFF. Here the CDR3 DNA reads TGTGCCTGGATAGGGGACAGGGGTAGAAGGACTGGCACTGAAGCTTTCTTT.